This entry concerns a single T cell receptor beta chain. This specimen comes from a study of T cell changes during pregnancy in multiple sclerosis. The V end lost 2 bases, the J end lost 4 bases, and 9 bases lay between the germline ends. Germline V lookup: CDR1 MGHRA, CDR2 YSYEKL. This CDR3 region has 14 residues. Clones were read by immunoSEQ multiplex PCR, and TCRdb kept only the in-frame ones, dropping some. Of approximately 100,000 clones detected, 90% to 95% appear once; the ten largest clones hold about 3%. The chain recombines TRBV4-1 with TRBJ1-5; D is ambiguous. The specimen comprised peripheral blood, sampled after pregnancy. The receptor comes from a female donor with multiple sclerosis, enrolled in a pregnancy study. CDR3 sequence (DNA): TGCGCCAGCAGCCAAATGACTGCGAATCAGCCCCAGCATTTT. Translation gives CASSQMTANQPQHF.